This TCR beta chain was sequenced in a study of neoadjuvant anti-PD-1 for oral cavity cancer. Time point meaning: after neoadjuvant nivolumab, at surgical resection. These oral cavity squamous cell carcinomas were HPV-negative and locally advanced. No culture or expansion preceded analysis of these blood cells. The protocol was immunoSEQ multiplex PCR, while the TCRdb copy is restricted to in-frame clones and leaves out a portion. The table has about 9,800 clones, roughly two thirds seen once. General study points: With three patients per group, TCR findings need larger cohorts.

This clone has more than one count but fewer than ten. Antigen specificity is unknown. CDR3 length: 14 residues. Germline CDR1 and CDR2: SGHAT and FQNNGV. V shed 5 bases, J shed 5 bases, and the junction held 6 bases outside the gene matches. The source is a person aged 40 to 85 with oral cavity squamous cell carcinoma. This sample comprised PBMCs, obtained after nivolumab (anti-PD-1) treatment. The V and J genes are TRBV11-2 and TRBJ2-1; TRBD1 agrees at 7 bases. The chain's CDR3 is CASSRQGYDNEQFF. The CDR3 DNA reads TGTGCCAGCAGCCGACAGGGATATGACAATGAGCAGTTCTTC.